The T cell receptor beta chain under discussion was sequenced for a study of blood T cell repertoires in COVID-19 (dated by TCRdb to the early 2020s). About the study as a whole: Collaborator samples came from the United States, Italy and Spain and covered acute and convalescent phases of COVID-19. Deeply sampled blood TCRbeta repertoires from subjects exposed to, actively infected with, or recovered from COVID-19 were included in the dataset. The repertoires were released in a freely available public database meant as a resource for research on the immune response to SARS-CoV-2. The material from the prospective study consisted of cDNA or gDNA derived from T cells, B-cell-depleted T cells, or PBMCs. Where available, HLA class I and class II types were taken from metadata supplied by the sample provider and were not determined by assay-based typing. The samples were drawn from two sources: the first 160 participants of the ongoing ImmuneRACE study, and 950 to 1,500 subjects contributed by 6 global collaborators. Nearly every sample came with metadata listing a de-identified subject ID, COVID-19 status, age in years and sex. The research as a whole found: How much clinical and demographic metadata was included differed by source and by participant, and the metadata was provided uncurated.

Measured from the cysteine to the phenylalanine, the CDR3 is 14 residues long. The CDR3 DNA has 42 bases and is translated from base 1. Per the germline V gene, SGHTA is the CDR1 and FQGNSA is the CDR2. V is cut by 5 bases and J by 2 bases, and the space between the germline ends is 13 bases. Note on this clone: No antigen is known for it. The sample holds no much larger clone one base away, and base qualities are not on file.

One collaborating source in Seattle enrolled patients during active infection and followed them longitudinally through the course of disease. Collaborating institutions collected whole blood in K2EDTA tubes following their own protocols. For TCRbeta analysis, collaborators shipped samples in one of three forms: frozen whole blood, isolated PBMCs, or DNA extracted from either of those sample types. TCRbeta CDR3 regions were amplified from genomic DNA by means of the immunoSEQ Assay, a bias-controlled multiplex PCR. The study's own analysis went as follows. Nucleated cell counts per sample were estimated from amplification of reference gene primers within the assay. Sequence reads were collapsed and filtered to measure the absolute abundance of every unique TCRbeta CDR3 rearrangement. Productive Simpson clonality was computed per sample as the square root of Simpson's diversity index over productive rearrangements. Sourced from immuneACCESS, this table was stored by TCRdb with only in-frame sequences that have V and J called. A share of the clones is absent; for the studies checked, an unresolved V gene accounts for under half, and the remainder has no known explanation. V and J calls plus clone size are reproduced from that table; the DNA served to infer D and trimming. The sample table lists over 15,000 clones, roughly nine tenths of them with a count of one. Approximately 31% of the sample rests with the top ten.

Specimen: peripheral blood. The source of this sequence is a woman at least 80 years old with COVID-19, enrolled during active disease. The chain was built from TRBV7-2 and TRBJ2-7; the D gene is possibly TRBD2, with 6 bases matching. The encoded CDR3 is CASSPDWGAYEQYF. The DNA is as follows: TGTGCCAGCAGCCCCGACTGGGGGGCCTACGAGCAGTACTTC.